This T cell receptor beta chain was sequenced for a study of blood T cell repertoires in COVID-19. Study-wide background: The analysed material was cDNA or gDNA that came from T cells, B-cell-depleted T cells, or PBMCs.

Profiled with immunoSEQ multiplex PCR; TCRdb holds only in-frame clones, not every one. The sample has 250,000 to 350,000 clones, about nine tenths seen once; the top ten hold more than 9%. V shed 1 base and J shed 7 bases, with 13 bases lying between them. The CDR3 is made up of 15 amino acids. CDR1 and CDR2 from the germline V gene are SGHAT and FQNNGV. This clonotype originated in a woman aged 18-30 years who had recovered from COVID-19. The chain is built from TRBV11-2 and TRBJ1-4; D perhaps matches TRBD1 (5 bases). The material sequenced was PBMCs or T cells enriched from blood (not recorded which). The CDR3: CASSLGGVRGEKLFF. The CDR3 coding sequence is TGTGCCAGCAGCTTAGGCGGGGTGAGGGGTGAAAAACTGTTTTTT.